This T cell receptor beta chain was sequenced in a study of cytomegalovirus exposure and HLA in healthy donors. Study details: There were about 85 million unique TCRs (from HLA-typed donors) in an early data release.

General study points: TCR beta V segments were, for the most part, productive about 90% or about 30% of the time in an earlier analysis. Over 15,000 TCR beta sequences were associated with HLA alleles at 0.05 false discovery rate in a later analysis.

Primers included in the PCR were 60 Vbeta and 13 Jbeta primers. Assay used: immunoSEQ multiplex PCR; TCRdb lists only in-frame clones, some missing. The top ten hold 1.6% of the sample, which has more than 140,000 clones, roughly 73% seen once. Trimming took 7 bases from V and 0 from J, leaving 15 bases between them. The CDR3 sequence is 15 residues long. Germline loops: CDR1 ENHRY, CDR2 SYGVKD. In regard to this clone: Its specificity is not known.

The chain uses TRBV10-3 and TRBJ1-2; no clear D. Material for sequencing was PBMCs. This receptor was identified in a female donor in good health and CMV-seronegative. DNA of the CDR3: TGTGCCATCACTATCGGTTCCGAAGCTAACTATGGCTACACCTTC. Encoded protein: CAITIGSEANYGYTF.